This T cell receptor beta chain originates from a study of blood T cell repertoires in COVID-19. Study as a whole: Samples representing acute and convalescent COVID-19 were sourced from the United States, Italy and Spain. The cDNA or gDNA used as material had been derived from T cells, B-cell-depleted T cells, or PBMCs.

V lost 5 bases and J 0 bases, leaving 8 bases between the germline ends. The V gene's germline CDR1 is SGHKS and CDR2 YYEKEE (reference sequence). The CDR3 has 13 amino acids. Per the original data handling: Nucleated cell counts were estimated from reference gene primer amplification. Assay used: immunoSEQ multiplex PCR; TCRdb lists only in-frame clones, some missing. V and J calls and clone size are as listed in that table; D and trimming were resolved from the DNA. Of about 110,000 clones detected, roughly 80% appear once; the ten largest clones hold around 15%. The rearrangement uses TRBV5-5 and TRBJ1-2, with unresolved D. This receptor was identified in a woman between 55 and 75 years old with acute or convalescent COVID-19. Sequences were obtained from peripheral blood. For the CDR3, the DNA is TGTGCCAGCAGTAGTGGTTCTAACTATGGCTACACCTTC. Protein: CASSSGSNYGYTF. Combining the CDR3 with reference TRBV5-5 and TRBJ1-2 gives the whole variable domain DAGVTQSPTHLIKTRGQQVTLRCSPISGHKSVSWYQQVLGQGPQFIFQYYEKEERGRGNFPDRFSARQFPNYSSELNVNALLLGDSALYLCASSSGSNYGYTFGSGTRLTVV.